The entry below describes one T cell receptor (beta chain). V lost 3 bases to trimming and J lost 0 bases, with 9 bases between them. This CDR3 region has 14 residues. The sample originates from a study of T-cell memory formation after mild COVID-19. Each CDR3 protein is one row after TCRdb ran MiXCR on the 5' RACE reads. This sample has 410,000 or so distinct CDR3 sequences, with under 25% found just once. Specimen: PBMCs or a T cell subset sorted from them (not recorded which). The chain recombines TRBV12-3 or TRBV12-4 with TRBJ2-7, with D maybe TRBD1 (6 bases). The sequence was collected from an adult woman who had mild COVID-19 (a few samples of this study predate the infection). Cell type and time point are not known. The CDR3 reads CASSFQGHSYEQYF. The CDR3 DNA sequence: TGTGCCAGCAGTTTCCAGGGACACTCCTACGAGCAGTACTTC.